This T cell receptor (beta chain) was obtained from a study of immune cell composition in non-small cell lung cancer. Study as a whole: Histologic subtype was mainly adenocarcinoma or squamous cell carcinoma.

With respect to this clone: Its antigen is not identified.

The germline V gene encodes CDR1 SGHRS and CDR2 YFSETQ. The ends lost 2 bases at V and 3 bases at J; junction bases unmatched: 3. The CDR3 totals 14 residues. Normal lung sampling was at least 3 cm from the tumour, as distant as possible. Frozen unsorted single-cell suspensions supplied the genomic DNA. The table came from immunoSEQ multiplex PCR; TCRdb's copy has only in-frame clones and leaves some out. The table shows 950 or so clones, with roughly 87% occurring only once. Study-wide points: Clones >0.5% enriched in tumour were rarer in adenocarcinoma (33%) than squamous (approximately 80%). Adenocarcinomas with higher top tumour-associated clone frequency had more reactive TILs.

The chain joins TRBV5-1 to TRBJ2-5; TRBD1 aligns across 8 bases. The sequence derives from a human donor with non-small cell lung cancer. The sample comprised non-adjacent lung tissue. The CDR3 DNA follows: TGCGCCAGCAGCTTCGGACAGGGTAAAGAGACCCAGTACTTC. Amino acid sequence: CASSFGQGKETQYF.